These 8 T cell receptor beta chains came from one sample sequenced in a study of shared clonotypes between healthy human individuals. The repertoire was sequenced with immunoSEQ multiplex PCR; TCRdb's copy has only in-frame clones and lacks some. The repertoire holds around 1.9 million clones, with roughly 91% as singletons. The naive CD8 subset, CD45RO-negative cells positively selected for CCR7, excluded terminally differentiated effector memory CD45RA+ cells. The sequencing input was naive CD8+ T cells from PBMCs. The receptors come from a man younger than 35 in good health. Some clones in this sample may be carry-over from other donors' samples.

V usage is TRBV27 and J usage is TRBJ1-4; D gene uncertain. V was pared by 1 base and J by 6 bases, with 9 bases between. The CDR3 is made up of 14 amino acids. Germline-derived CDR1 and CDR2 are MNHEY and SMNVEV (reference sequence). DNA of the CDR3: TGTGCCAGCAGTTTATGGCCTGAAGATGAAAAACTGTTTTTT. Its translation is CASSLWPEDEKLFF.

This chain joins TRBV5-4 and TRBJ1-2; D call uncertain. Germline V gives CDR1 SGHNT, CDR2 YYREEE (reference sequence). CDR3 length equals 13 residues. V lost 7 bases and J lost 3, with 13 bases in between. The CDR3 DNA sequence: TGTGCCAGCCATAGTCCCGGTCACTATGGCTACACCTTC. Its translation: CASHSPGHYGYTF.

The chain has TRBV29-1 and TRBJ2-1, with 9 bases identical to TRBD1. V lost 7 bases and J lost 7; bases outside the gene matches: 8. The CDR3 is made up of 13 amino acids. Looked up from germline, CDR1 is SQVTM and CDR2 is ANQGSEA. CDR3 sequence: CSARTGVNNEQFF. CDR3 nucleotides: TGCAGCGCGAGGACAGGGGTTAATAATGAGCAGTTCTTC.

This clone was observed a handful of times. This rearrangement joins TRBV6-1 to TRBJ1-5; D is unclear. Germline V lookup: CDR1 MNHNS, CDR2 SASEGT. The length of the CDR3 is 9 residues. V was cut by 6 bases and J by 14 bases, with 8 bases left in between. The DNA for the CDR3 is TGTGCCAGCAGCCCCCCCGAGCATTTT. This sequence encodes CASSPPEHF.

The chain combines TRBV10-3 with TRBJ2-7; D is unclear. The CDR3 has 13 residues. CDR1 and CDR2 (germline): ENHRY, SYGVKD. The ends were cut back, 2 bases at V and 6 bases at J, with 11 bases in the middle. Written as DNA, the CDR3 is TGTGCCATCAGTGAGACCCTTCGGCTCGAGCAGTACTTC. Its protein is CAISETLRLEQYF.

V is TRBV19 and J is TRBJ2-5, with 10 bases matching TRBD2. There are 15 residues in the CDR3. Unmatched junction bases numbered 8, after V lost 5 bases and J lost 5 bases. Germline V gene sequence: CDR1 LNHDA, CDR2 SQIVND (reference sequence). The CDR3 nucleotides read TGTGCCAGTAGTCTATTAGCGGGAGGTTGGGAGACCCAGTACTTC. Translation gives CASSLLAGGWETQYF.

The chain joins TRBV19 to TRBJ1-5; D not resolved. This CDR3 has 20 residues. Looked up from germline, CDR1 is LNHDA and CDR2 is SQIVND (reference sequence). V lost 6 bases and J 0 bases, leaving 27 bases between the germline ends. The CDR3: CASSSVTRVALDYSNQPQHF. The CDR3 nucleotides read TGTGCCAGTAGCTCCGTAACCCGGGTCGCCTTGGACTATAGCAATCAGCCCCAGCATTTT.

This chain connects TRBV7-2 to TRBJ1-2; the match to TRBD1 covers 8 bases. V was clipped by 1 base and J by 0 bases; unmatched bases: 7. Germline V gene data show CDR1 as SGHTA and CDR2 as FQGNSA. CDR3 size: 17 residues. In nucleotides, the CDR3 is TGTGCCAGCAGCTTAGGTCCCGGGACAGGACCTAACTATGGCTACACCTTC. As protein: CASSLGPGTGPNYGYTF.